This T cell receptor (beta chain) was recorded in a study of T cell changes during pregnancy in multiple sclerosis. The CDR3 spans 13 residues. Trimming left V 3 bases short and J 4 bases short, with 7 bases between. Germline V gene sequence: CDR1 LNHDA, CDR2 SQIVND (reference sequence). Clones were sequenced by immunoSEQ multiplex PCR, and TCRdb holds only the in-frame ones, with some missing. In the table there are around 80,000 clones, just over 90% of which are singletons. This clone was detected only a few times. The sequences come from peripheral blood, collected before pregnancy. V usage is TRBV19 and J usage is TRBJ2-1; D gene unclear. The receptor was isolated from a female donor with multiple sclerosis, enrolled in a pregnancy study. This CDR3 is CASSMGVYNEQFF. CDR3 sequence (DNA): TGTGCCAGTAGTATGGGCGTGTACAATGAGCAGTTCTTC.